Listed below are T cell receptor beta chains from one sample, sequenced in a study of blood T cell repertoires in COVID-19. The method was immunoSEQ multiplex PCR; TCRdb's version includes in-frame clones alone and lacks a portion of them. The sample has around 100,000 clones, roughly 87% seen once. Source material: peripheral blood. The receptors originated from a human donor in a cohort sampled during active COVID-19. Both conserved end residues are part of each CDR3. Each record gives: V gene, J gene, CDR3 protein.

v_gene: TRBV5-1; j_gene: TRBJ2-7; CDR3aa: CASSLEFGGALDEQYF
v_gene: TRBV29-1; j_gene: TRBJ2-5; CDR3aa: CSVKTGQETQYF
v_gene: TRBV2; j_gene: TRBJ2-3; CDR3aa: CASSQEADTQYF
v_gene: TRBV28; j_gene: TRBJ2-3; CDR3aa: CASSLAGVAGYWETDTQYF
v_gene: TRBV7-7; j_gene: TRBJ2-7; CDR3aa: CASSLAGGLNYEQYF
v_gene: TRBV2; j_gene: TRBJ1-5; CDR3aa: CASSLRSPGNQPQHF
v_gene: TRBV3-1/TRBV3-2; j_gene: TRBJ1-6; CDR3aa: CASSQSDRRGSPLHF
v_gene: TRBV3-1/TRBV3-2; j_gene: TRBJ2-3; CDR3aa: CASSQAGLAGADTQYF
v_gene: TRBV27; j_gene: TRBJ2-7; CDR3aa: CASSSPGEHYEQYF
v_gene: TRBV7-6; j_gene: TRBJ2-5; CDR3aa: CASSFQTGRGETQYF
v_gene: TRBV25-1; j_gene: TRBJ2-7; CDR3aa: CATQVGPTYEQYF
v_gene: TRBV7-8; j_gene: TRBJ1-4; CDR3aa: CASSRPGNLNEKLFF
v_gene: TRBV6-5; j_gene: TRBJ1-2; CDR3aa: CAVFGGYGYTF
v_gene: TRBV5-4; j_gene: TRBJ2-7; CDR3aa: CASSLASTGGIYEQYF
v_gene: TRBV9; j_gene: TRBJ2-3; CDR3aa: CASSARRASGGASTDTQYF
v_gene: TRBV19; j_gene: TRBJ1-2; CDR3aa: CASSLTPGQGIAGGYTF
v_gene: TRBV29-1; j_gene: TRBJ2-1; CDR3aa: CSVRGTASYDEQFF
v_gene: TRBV7-2; j_gene: TRBJ1-3; CDR3aa: CASSLTTGGSGNTIYF
v_gene: TRBV19; j_gene: TRBJ2-1; CDR3aa: CASSYYNEQFF
v_gene: TRBV12-1; j_gene: TRBJ1-1; CDR3aa: CASSRTGSAFF
v_gene: TRBV11-3; j_gene: TRBJ2-3; CDR3aa: CASSPPGTGGADTQYF
v_gene: TRBV15; j_gene: TRBJ2-7; CDR3aa: CATSRARGSEQYF
v_gene: TRBV3-1/TRBV3-2; j_gene: TRBJ2-7; CDR3aa: CASSHVSGGTYEQYF
v_gene: TRBV3-1/TRBV3-2; j_gene: TRBJ2-1; CDR3aa: CASSQAGGINNEQFF
v_gene: TRBV11-2; j_gene: TRBJ1-2; CDR3aa: CASSSNYGGYTF
v_gene: TRBV20-1; j_gene: TRBJ2-1; CDR3aa: CSGDSPKFF
v_gene: TRBV30; j_gene: TRBJ1-1; CDR3aa: CAWTIGSRDNGRGNTEAFF
v_gene: TRBV27; j_gene: TRBJ2-3; CDR3aa: CASSDSGDRDSTDTQYF
v_gene: TRBV10-3; j_gene: TRBJ1-1; CDR3aa: CAIRARDKDTEAFF
v_gene: TRBV30; j_gene: TRBJ2-2; CDR3aa: CAWSVPGAGELFF
v_gene: TRBV15; j_gene: TRBJ1-5; CDR3aa: CATSRGQGARGGQPQHF
v_gene: TRBV28; j_gene: TRBJ2-1; CDR3aa: CASSSDLAGEYNEQFF
v_gene: TRBV28; j_gene: TRBJ2-7; CDR3aa: CASKPGLADYEQYF
v_gene: TRBV7-9; j_gene: TRBJ1-6; CDR3aa: CASSLTGDSPLHF
v_gene: TRBV19; j_gene: TRBJ2-7; CDR3aa: CASSYRDRGSYEQYF
v_gene: TRBV20-1; j_gene: TRBJ2-7; CDR3aa: CRAGISYEQYF
v_gene: TRBV2; j_gene: TRBJ2-7; CDR3aa: CASSEKDKSSYEQYF